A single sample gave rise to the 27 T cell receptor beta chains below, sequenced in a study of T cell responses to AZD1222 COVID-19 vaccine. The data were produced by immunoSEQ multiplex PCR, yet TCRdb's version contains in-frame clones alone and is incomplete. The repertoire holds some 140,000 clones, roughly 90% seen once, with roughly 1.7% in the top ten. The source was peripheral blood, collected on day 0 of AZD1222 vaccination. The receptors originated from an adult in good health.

Here the CDR3 DNA reads TGCGCCAGCAGCCAAGATATAGAGAACACTGAAGCTTTCTTT. Translated: CASSQDIENTEAFF. The chain couples TRBV4-3 to TRBJ1-1; D unresolved. The V gene's germline CDR1 is LGHNA and CDR2 YSLEER. Trimming stripped 0 bases from V and 1 base from J, with 6 bases between. CDR3 size: 14 residues.

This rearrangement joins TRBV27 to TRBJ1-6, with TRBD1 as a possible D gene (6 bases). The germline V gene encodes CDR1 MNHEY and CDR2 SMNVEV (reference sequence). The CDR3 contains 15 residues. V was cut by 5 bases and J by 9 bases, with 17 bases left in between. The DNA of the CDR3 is TGTGCCAGCAGTGTGTTGTTACAGGGAGGTTCACCCCTCCACTTT. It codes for CASSVLLQGGSPLHF.

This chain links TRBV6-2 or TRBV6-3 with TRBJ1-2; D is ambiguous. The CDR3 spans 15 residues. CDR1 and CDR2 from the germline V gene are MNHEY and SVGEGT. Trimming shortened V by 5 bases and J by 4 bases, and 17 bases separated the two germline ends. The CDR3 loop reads CASSPVGRMLYGYTF. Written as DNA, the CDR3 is TGTGCCAGCAGTCCCGTGGGCCGAATGCTCTATGGCTACACCTTC.

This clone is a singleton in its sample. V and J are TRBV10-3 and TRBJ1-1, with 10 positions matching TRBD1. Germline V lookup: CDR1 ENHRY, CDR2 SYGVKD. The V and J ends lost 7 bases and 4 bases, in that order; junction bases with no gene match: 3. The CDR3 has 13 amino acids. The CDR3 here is CAIKGTGATEAFF. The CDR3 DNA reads TGTGCCATCAAGGGGACAGGGGCCACTGAAGCTTTCTTT.

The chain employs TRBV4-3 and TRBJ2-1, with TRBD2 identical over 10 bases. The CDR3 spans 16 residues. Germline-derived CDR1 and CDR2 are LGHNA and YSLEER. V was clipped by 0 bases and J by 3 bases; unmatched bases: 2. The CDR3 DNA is TGCGCCAGCAGCCAAGACCCTAGCGGGGGCTACAATGAGCAGTTCTTC. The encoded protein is CASSQDPSGGYNEQFF.

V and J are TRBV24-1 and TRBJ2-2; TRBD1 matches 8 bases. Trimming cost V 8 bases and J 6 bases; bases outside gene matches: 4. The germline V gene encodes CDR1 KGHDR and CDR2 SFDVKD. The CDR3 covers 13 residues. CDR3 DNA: TGTGCCACCACCGGGGACAGGCCCGGGGAGCTGTTTTTT. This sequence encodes CATTGDRPGELFF.

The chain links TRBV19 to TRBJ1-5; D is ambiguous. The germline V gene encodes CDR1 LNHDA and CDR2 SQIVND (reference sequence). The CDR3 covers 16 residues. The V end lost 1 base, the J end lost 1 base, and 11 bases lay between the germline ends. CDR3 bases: TGTGCCAGTAGTATAGGTTTGGGTCAAAGCAATCAGCCCCAGCATTTT. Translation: CASSIGLGQSNQPQHF.

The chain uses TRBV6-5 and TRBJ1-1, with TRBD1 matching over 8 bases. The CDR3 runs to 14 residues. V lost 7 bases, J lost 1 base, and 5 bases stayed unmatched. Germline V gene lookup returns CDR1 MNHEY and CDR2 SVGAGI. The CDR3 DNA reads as TGTGCCAGCACCTTGGACAGGGCGAACACTGAAGCTTTCTTT. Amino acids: CASTLDRANTEAFF.

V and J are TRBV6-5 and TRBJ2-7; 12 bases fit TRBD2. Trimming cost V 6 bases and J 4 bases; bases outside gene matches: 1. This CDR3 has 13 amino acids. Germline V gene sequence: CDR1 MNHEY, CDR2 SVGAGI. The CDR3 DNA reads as TGTGCCAGCAGACTAGCGGGAGGTTACGAGCAGTACTTC. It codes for CASRLAGGYEQYF.

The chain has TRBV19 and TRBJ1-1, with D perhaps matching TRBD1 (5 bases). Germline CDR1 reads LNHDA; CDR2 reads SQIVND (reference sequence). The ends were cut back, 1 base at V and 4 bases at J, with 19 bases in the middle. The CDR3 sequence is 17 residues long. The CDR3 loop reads CASSIGGTWSVGTEAFF. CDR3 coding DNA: TGTGCCAGTAGTATAGGGGGGACGTGGTCCGTCGGCACTGAAGCTTTCTTT.

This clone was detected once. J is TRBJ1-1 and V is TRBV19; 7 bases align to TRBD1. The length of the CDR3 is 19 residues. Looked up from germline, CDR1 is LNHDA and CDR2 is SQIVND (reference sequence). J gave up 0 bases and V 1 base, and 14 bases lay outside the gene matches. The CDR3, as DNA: TGTGCCAGTAGTATAGGATCCAGGGACAGAGCTTTTATGAACACTGAAGCTTTCTTT. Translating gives CASSIGSRDRAFMNTEAFF.

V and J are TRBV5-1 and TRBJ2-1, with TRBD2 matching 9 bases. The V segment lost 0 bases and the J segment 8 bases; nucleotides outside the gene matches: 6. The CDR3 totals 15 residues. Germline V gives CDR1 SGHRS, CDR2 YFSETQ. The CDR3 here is CASSLGSGRGDEQFF. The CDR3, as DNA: TGCGCCAGCAGCTTGGGTAGCGGGAGAGGAGATGAGCAGTTCTTC.

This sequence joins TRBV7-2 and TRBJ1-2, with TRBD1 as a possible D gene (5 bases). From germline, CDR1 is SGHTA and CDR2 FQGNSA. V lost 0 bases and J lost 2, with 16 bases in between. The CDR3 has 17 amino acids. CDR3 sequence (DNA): TGTGCCAGCAGCTTAGCGCTTGGGGGGGAGCGAAACTATGGCTACACCTTC. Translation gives CASSLALGGERNYGYTF.

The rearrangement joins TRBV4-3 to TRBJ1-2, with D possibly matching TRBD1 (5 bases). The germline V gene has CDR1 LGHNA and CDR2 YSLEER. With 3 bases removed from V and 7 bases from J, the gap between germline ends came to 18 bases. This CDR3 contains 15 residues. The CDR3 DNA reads TGCGCCAGCAGCCAGTCCGGACTCTCAAGGGGTGGCTACACCTTC. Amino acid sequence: CASSQSGLSRGGYTF.

This CDR3 is CASSQEVGLAGGPAQYF. In DNA form, the CDR3 reads TGTGCCAGCAGCCAAGAGGTGGGGCTAGCGGGGGGGCCTGCGCAGTATTTT. The chain uses TRBV3-1 (or the pseudogene TRBV3-2) and TRBJ2-3, with TRBD2 matching over 12 bases. Germline trimming cut 0 bases from V and 10 bases from J; bases unmatched to any gene: 11. Germline assignment: CDR1 LGHDT and CDR2 YNNKEL (reference sequence). This CDR3 comprises 17 residues.

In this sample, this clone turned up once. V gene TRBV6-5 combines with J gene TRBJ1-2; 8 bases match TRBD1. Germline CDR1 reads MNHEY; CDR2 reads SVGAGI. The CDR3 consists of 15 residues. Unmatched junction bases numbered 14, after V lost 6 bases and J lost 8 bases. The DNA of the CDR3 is TGTGCCAGCAGCCGGGACAGGACGGTCTCGCTCGGCTACACCTTC. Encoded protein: CASSRDRTVSLGYTF.

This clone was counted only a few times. The CDR3 DNA sequence: TGTGCCAGCAGTATACCGATGAGCGGGGGTGAGACCCAGTACTTC. This translates into CASSIPMSGGETQYF. The chain couples TRBV7-2 to TRBJ2-5; 8 nucleotides align to TRBD2. Germline loops: CDR1 SGHTA, CDR2 FQGNSA. The CDR3 totals 15 residues. V was clipped by 6 bases and J by 5 bases; unmatched bases: 11.

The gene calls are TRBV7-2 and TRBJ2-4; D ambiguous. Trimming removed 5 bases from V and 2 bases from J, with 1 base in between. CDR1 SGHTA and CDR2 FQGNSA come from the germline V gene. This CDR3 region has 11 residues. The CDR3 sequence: CASSPKNIQYF. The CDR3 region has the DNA TGTGCCAGCAGCCCCAAAAACATTCAGTACTTC.

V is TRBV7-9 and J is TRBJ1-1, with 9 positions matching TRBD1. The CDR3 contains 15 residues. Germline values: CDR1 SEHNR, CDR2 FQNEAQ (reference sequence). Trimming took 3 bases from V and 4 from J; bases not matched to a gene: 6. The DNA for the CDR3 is TGTGCCAGCAGCTTGGGGACAGGGATGAGCACTGAAGCTTTCTTT. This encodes CASSLGTGMSTEAFF.

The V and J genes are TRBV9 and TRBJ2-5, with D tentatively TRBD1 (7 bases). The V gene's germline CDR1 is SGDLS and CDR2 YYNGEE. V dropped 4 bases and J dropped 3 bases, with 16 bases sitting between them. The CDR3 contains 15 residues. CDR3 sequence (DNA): TGTGCCAGCAGCCCCCAGGGGGGCAGGAAAGAGACCCAGTACTTC. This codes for CASSPQGGRKETQYF.

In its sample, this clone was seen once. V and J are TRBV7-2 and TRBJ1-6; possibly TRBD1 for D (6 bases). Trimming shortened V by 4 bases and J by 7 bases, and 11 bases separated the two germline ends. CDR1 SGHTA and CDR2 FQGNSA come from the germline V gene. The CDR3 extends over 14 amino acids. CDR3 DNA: TGTGCCAGCAGCTACCAGGGGCGGAATTCACCCCTCCACTTT. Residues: CASSYQGRNSPLHF. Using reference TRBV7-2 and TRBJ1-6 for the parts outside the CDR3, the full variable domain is GAGVSQSPSNKVTEKGKDVELRCDPISGHTALYWYRQSLGQGLEFLIYFQGNSAPDKSGLPSDRFSAERTGGSVSTLTIQRTQQEDSAVYLCASSYQGRNSPLHFGNGTRLTVT.

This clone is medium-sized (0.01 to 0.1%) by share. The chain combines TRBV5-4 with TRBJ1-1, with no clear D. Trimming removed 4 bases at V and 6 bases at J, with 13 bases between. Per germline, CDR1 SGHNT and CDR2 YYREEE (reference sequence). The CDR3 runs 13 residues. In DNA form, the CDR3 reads TGTGCCAGCAGCGTGGGGAGGGCCCCTGAAGCTTTCTTT. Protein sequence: CASSVGRAPEAFF.

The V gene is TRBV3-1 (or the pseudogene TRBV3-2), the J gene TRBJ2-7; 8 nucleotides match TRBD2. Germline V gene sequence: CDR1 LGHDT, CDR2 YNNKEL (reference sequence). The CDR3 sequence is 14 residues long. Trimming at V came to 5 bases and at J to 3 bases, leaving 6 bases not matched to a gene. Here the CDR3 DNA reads TGTGCCAGCAGCTCCAGCGGGAGAGGCTACGAGCAGTACTTC. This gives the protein CASSSSGRGYEQYF.

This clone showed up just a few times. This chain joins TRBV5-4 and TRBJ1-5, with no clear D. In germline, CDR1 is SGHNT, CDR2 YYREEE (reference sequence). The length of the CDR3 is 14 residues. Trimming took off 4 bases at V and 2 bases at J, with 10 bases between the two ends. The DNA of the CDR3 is TGTGCCAGCAGCCCCGACGTGGGCAATCAGCCCCAGCATTTT. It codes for CASSPDVGNQPQHF. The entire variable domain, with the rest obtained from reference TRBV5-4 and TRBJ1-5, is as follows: ETGVTQSPTHLIKTRGQQVTLRCSSQSGHNTVSWYQQALGQGPQFIFQYYREEENGRGNFPPRFSGLQFPNYSSELNVNALELDDSALYLCASSPDVGNQPQHFGDGTRLSIL.

The CDR3 region has the DNA TGTGCCAGCTCACCACAGGGAAGGAATGGCTACACCTTC. As protein: CASSPQGRNGYTF. The chain carries TRBV18 and TRBJ1-2; D not certain. Germline values: CDR1 KGHSH, CDR2 LQKENI. The ends were cut back, 1 base at V and 6 bases at J, with 9 bases in the middle. The CDR3 has 13 amino acids.

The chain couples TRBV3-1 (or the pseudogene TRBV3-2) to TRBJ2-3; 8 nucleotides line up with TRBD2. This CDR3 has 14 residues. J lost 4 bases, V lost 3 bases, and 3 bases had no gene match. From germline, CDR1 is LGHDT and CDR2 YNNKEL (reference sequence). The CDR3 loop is CASSHGLASDTQYF. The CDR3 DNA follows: TGTGCCAGCAGCCATGGACTAGCCTCAGATACGCAGTATTTT.

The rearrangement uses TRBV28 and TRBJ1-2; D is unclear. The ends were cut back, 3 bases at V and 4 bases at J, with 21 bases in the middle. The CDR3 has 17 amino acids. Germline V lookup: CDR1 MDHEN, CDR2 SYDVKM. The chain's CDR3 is CASSFQNPGGRAYGYTF. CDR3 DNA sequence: TGTGCCAGCAGTTTCCAAAATCCGGGAGGGAGGGCCTATGGCTACACCTTC.